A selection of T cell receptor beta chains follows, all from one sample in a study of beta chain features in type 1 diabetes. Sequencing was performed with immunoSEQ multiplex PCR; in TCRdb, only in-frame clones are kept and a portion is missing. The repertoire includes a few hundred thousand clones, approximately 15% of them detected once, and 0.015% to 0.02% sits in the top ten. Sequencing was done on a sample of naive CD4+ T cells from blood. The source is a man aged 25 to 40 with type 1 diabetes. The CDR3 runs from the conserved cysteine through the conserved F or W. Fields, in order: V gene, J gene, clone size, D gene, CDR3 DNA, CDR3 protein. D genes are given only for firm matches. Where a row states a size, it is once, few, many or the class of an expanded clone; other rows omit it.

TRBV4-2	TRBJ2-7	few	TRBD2	TGTGCCAGCAGCCTTGGCGGGAGCTCCTACGAGCAGTACTTC	CASSLGGSSYEQYF
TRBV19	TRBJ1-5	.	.	TGTGCCAGTAGTATAGGTCAGGGAGGACAGCCCCAGCATTTT	CASSIGQGGQPQHF
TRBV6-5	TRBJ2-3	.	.	TGTGCCAGCAGTTACACAACAGGGCCAGATACGCAGTATTTT	CASSYTTGPDTQYF
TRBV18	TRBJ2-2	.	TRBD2	TGTGCCGGTGGGACTAGTCGCACCGGGGAGCTGTTTTTT	CAGGTSRTGELFF
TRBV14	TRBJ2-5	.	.	TGTGCCAGCAGCCAAGATCGTCAGACCCAGTACTTC	CASSQDRQTQYF
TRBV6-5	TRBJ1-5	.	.	TGTGCCAGCAGTGCTGTCGACCGAGGCCGGCGGCATTTT	CASSAVDRGRRHF
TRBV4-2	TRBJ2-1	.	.	TGTGCCAGCAGCGCCCCGGGGATTGACAATGAGCAGTTCTTC	CASSAPGIDNEQFF
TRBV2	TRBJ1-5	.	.	TGTGCCAGCGGAGATGTGGGGGGATCCAATCAGCCCCAGCATTTT	CASGDVGGSNQPQHF
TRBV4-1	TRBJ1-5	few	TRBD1	TGCGCCAGCAGCCAAGAGGGACAGGGAGACAATCAGCCCCAGCATTTT	CASSQEGQGDNQPQHF
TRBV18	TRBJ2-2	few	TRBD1	TGTGCCAGCTCACCACTTCGGACAGGGGGGAACACCGGGGAGCTGTTTTTT	CASSPLRTGGNTGELFF
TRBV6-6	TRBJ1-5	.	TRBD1	TGTGCCGCAGGGGGCAGGAATCAGCCCCAGCATTTT	CAAGGRNQPQHF
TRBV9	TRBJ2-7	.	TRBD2	TGTGCCAGCAGCGCAGGACTAGCGGGAGCAAGGGAGCAGTACTTC	CASSAGLAGAREQYF
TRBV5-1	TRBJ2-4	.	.	TGCGCCAGCAGCATCGAGTACCAAGCCAAAAACATTCAGTACTTC	CASSIEYQAKNIQYF
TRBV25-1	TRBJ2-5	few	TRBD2	TGTGCCAGTCGGACTAGCGGGACGGAGACCCAGTACTTC	CASRTSGTETQYF
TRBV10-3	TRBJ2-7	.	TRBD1	TGTGCCATCAGTGTTACCGGGACAGGGTACGAGCAGTACTTC	CAISVTGTGYEQYF
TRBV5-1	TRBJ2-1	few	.	TGCGCCAGCAGCTTGGGCCAAGGAGGGAATGAGCAGTTCTTC	CASSLGQGGNEQFF
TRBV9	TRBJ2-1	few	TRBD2	TGTGCCAGCAGCGTAGTGTCTAGCGGGGGGAATGAGCAGTTCTTC	CASSVVSSGGNEQFF
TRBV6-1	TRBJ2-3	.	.	TGTGCCAGCAGGACACTCGGAGGGGCAGATACGCAGTATTTT	CASRTLGGADTQYF
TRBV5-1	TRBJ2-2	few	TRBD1	TGCGCCAGCAGCTACCCTGACAGGGGAGACGGCGGGGAGCTGTTTTTT	CASSYPDRGDGGELFF
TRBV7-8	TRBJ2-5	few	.	TGTGCCAGCAGCTTAGAGGGACAACTTACCTGGTACTTC	CASSLEGQLTWYF
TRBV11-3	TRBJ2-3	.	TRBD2	TGTGCCAGCAGCTCACGACTAGCGGGGAGGACAGATACGCAGTATTTT	CASSSRLAGRTDTQYF
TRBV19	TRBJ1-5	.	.	TGTGCCAGTAGTATAGTGGAGGGGCCTCAGCCCCAGCATTTT	CASSIVEGPQPQHF
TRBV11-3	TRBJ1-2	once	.	TGTGCCAGCAGCTTTGGCCGTTCAGGTGGTGGCTACACCTTC	CASSFGRSGGGYTF
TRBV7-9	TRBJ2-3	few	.	TGTGCCAGCAGCTTAGACAGTGACACAGATACGCAGTATTTT	CASSLDSDTDTQYF
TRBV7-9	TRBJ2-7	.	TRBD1	TGTGCCAGCAGCTCCTACACTGTGGGACAGGGGGCGATTTACGAGCAGTACTTC	CASSSYTVGQGAIYEQYF
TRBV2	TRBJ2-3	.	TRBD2	TGTGCCAGCAGTGAAGCACGGGGGGGGCCTACAGATACGCAGTATTTT	CASSEARGGPTDTQYF
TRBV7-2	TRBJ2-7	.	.	TGTGCCAGCAGCAGGGGATACGAGCAGTACTTC	CASSRGYEQYF
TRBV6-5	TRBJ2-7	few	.	TGTGCCAGCAGTGACCTACAGGGTCCGGACGAGCAGTACTTC	CASSDLQGPDEQYF
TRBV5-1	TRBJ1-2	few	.	TGCGCCAGCAGCCCGGGGGGACGGAACCCCTATGGCTACACCTTC	CASSPGGRNPYGYTF
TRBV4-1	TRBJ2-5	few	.	TGCGCCAGCAGCGCCCGGGGTATAGGCCAAGAGACCCAGTACTTC	CASSARGIGQETQYF
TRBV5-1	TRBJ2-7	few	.	TGCGCCAGCAGGATAGCGCCTCCGTACGAGCAGTACTTC	CASRIAPPYEQYF
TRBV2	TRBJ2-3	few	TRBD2	TGTGCCAGCAGTGATTCGGTAGCGGGAACAGATACGCAGTATTTT	CASSDSVAGTDTQYF
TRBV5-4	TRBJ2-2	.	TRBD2	TGTGCCAGCAGGGGGGGGATGGCCGGGGAGCTGTTTTTT	CASRGGMAGELFF
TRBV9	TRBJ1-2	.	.	TGTGCCAGCAGCACCGGGCCCGAGGGAGGCTACACCTTC	CASSTGPEGGYTF
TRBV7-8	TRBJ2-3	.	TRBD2	TGTGCCAGCAGCTTAGCGGGACTAGCATCAGATACGCAGTATTTT	CASSLAGLASDTQYF
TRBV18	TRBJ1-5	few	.	TGTGCCAGCTCACCACGTATACTTGATCAGCCCCAGCATTTT	CASSPRILDQPQHF
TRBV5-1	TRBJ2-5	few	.	TGCGCCAGCAGCTTAAGCCACCAAGAGACCCAGTACTTC	CASSLSHQETQYF
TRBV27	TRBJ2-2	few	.	TGTGCCAGCACACACCTAGCAGTCGGGGAGCTGTTTTTT	CASTHLAVGELFF
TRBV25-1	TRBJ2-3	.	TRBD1	TGTGCCAGCAGTGAATGGGGACAGGGTCGCTCGGATACGCAGTATTTT	CASSEWGQGRSDTQYF
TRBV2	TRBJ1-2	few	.	TGTGCCAGCAGCACAACAGGGAATTTGATCGGCTACACCTTC	CASSTTGNLIGYTF
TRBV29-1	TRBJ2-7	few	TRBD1	TGCAGCGTCGGACAGGGCTCCTACGAGCAGTACTTC	CSVGQGSYEQYF
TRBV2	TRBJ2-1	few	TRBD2	TGTGCCAGCAGTGAAGAGCGGGACTCCTACAATGAGCAGTTCTTC	CASSEERDSYNEQFF
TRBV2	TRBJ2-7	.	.	TGTGCCAGCAGTGGGACCGGACACACCTACGAGCAGTACTTC	CASSGTGHTYEQYF
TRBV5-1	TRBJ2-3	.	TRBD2	TGCGCCAGCGAAAGCGGGGGGTCAGATACGCAGTATTTT	CASESGGSDTQYF